The 8 T cell receptor beta chains below were found in one sample sequenced in a study of shared clonotypes between healthy human individuals. Here immunoSEQ multiplex PCR was the method, and the copy in TCRdb shows in-frame clones only, minus some. Of 1 million to 1.2 million clones listed, 60% to 85% are singletons. The sequenced material came from memory CD4+ T cells from PBMCs. Subset meaning: CD45RA-negative fraction. These receptors originate from a man between 18 and 35 years old in good health. Some clones in this sample may be carry-over from other donors' samples.

This clone was seen a handful of times. The gene calls are TRBV15 and TRBJ1-5; possible D gene TRBD1, 6 bases. CDR1 is LNHNV and CDR2 is YYDKDF in the germline V gene (reference sequence). This CDR3 has 14 residues. Trimming took 0 bases from V and 11 from J, leaving 14 bases between them. CDR3 region: CATSRDRGPAAQHF. CDR3 in DNA: TGTGCCACCAGCAGAGATCGGGGGCCCGCGGCCCAGCATTTT.

This sequence joins TRBV5-8 and TRBJ2-7, with 7 nucleotides matching TRBD1. This CDR3 spans 14 amino acids. J lost 2 bases, V lost 4 bases, and 6 bases had no gene match. The germline gives CDR1 SGHTS, CDR2 YDEGEE. CDR3 protein: CASSVRQGPYEQYF. The CDR3 DNA reads as TGTGCCAGCAGCGTTAGACAGGGCCCCTACGAGCAGTACTTC.

This chain connects TRBV5-5 to TRBJ2-7, with D possibly called TRBD1 or TRBD2 (6 bases each). The germline V and J ends were trimmed by 1 base and 7 bases, with 15 bases remaining between them. This CDR3 is built from 14 residues. The V gene's germline CDR1 is SGHKS and CDR2 YYEKEE (reference sequence). CDR3 region: CASSLRGDAGEQYF. In DNA, the CDR3 is TGTGCCAGCAGCTTGAGGGGGGATGCGGGTGAGCAGTACTTC.

The rearrangement uses TRBV11-2 and TRBJ2-2; either TRBD1 or TRBD2 may fit D (5 bases each). Trimming took off 6 bases at V and 6 bases at J, with 8 bases between the two ends. This CDR3 region has 12 residues. From germline, CDR1 is SGHAT and CDR2 FQNNGV. The CDR3 bases are TGTGCCAGCAGGTTGGGGGCCGGGGAGCTGTTTTTT. Its translation is CASRLGAGELFF.

The chain joins TRBV11-1 to TRBJ2-7; D is unresolved. The germline V and J ends were trimmed by 3 bases and 3 bases, with 9 bases remaining between them. CDR3 length equals 13 residues. Per germline, CDR1 SGHAT and CDR2 FQDESV (reference sequence). CDR3 sequence reads: CASSFTDLYEQYF. For the CDR3, the DNA is TGTGCCAGCAGCTTCACAGACCTCTACGAGCAGTACTTC.

This clone was recorded at least ten times. V is TRBV29-1 and J is TRBJ2-5; D might be TRBD1 or TRBD2, each matching 5 bases. Trimming pared 6 bases from V and 1 base from J, leaving 12 bases between. The CDR3 has 13 amino acids. Germline CDR1 reads SQVTM; CDR2 reads ANQGSEA. This chain's CDR3 is CSVRGQVQETQYF. For the CDR3, the DNA is TGCAGCGTCCGGGGCCAGGTCCAAGAGACCCAGTACTTC. Based on the CDR3 plus reference TRBV29-1 and TRBJ2-5, the full variable domain is SAVISQKPSRDICQRGTSLTIQCQVDSQVTMMFWYRQQPGQSLTLIATANQGSEATYESGFVIDKFPISRPNLTFSTLTVSNMSPEDSSIYLCSVRGQVQETQYFGPGTRLLVL.

A few counts support this clone. The chain carries TRBV5-6 and TRBJ2-3; D perhaps matches TRBD2 (5 bases). The germline gives CDR1 SGHDT, CDR2 YYEEEE. CDR3 size: 15 residues. The germline V and J ends were trimmed by 4 bases and 7 bases, with 19 bases remaining between them. CDR3 in DNA: TGTGCCAGCAGCAACGAATTCTCCAAGGACTATACGCAGTATTTT. This gives the protein CASSNEFSKDYTQYF.

V and J are TRBV7-2 and TRBJ1-2; 7 nucleotides line up with TRBD1. In germline, CDR1 is SGHTA, CDR2 FQGNSA. This CDR3 is 15 amino acids long. The V and J ends lost 6 bases and 2 bases, in that order; junction bases with no gene match: 9. The CDR3, as DNA: TGTGCCAGCAGATATCCCGGGACAGCAAACTATGGCTACACCTTC. Amino acids: CASRYPGTANYGYTF.